This TCR beta chain was recorded in a study of T cell responses to AZD1222 COVID-19 vaccine. As to this clone: Its target is not known.

Notes on the study in general: None of the repertoires were sampled until the peak T cell response had passed.

The CDR3 extends over 14 amino acids. Germline lookup yields CDR1 SGHAT and CDR2 FQNNGV. Trimming left V 2 bases short and J 5 bases short, with 10 bases between. Assay used: immunoSEQ multiplex PCR; TCRdb lists only in-frame clones, some missing. This sample has about 92,000 clones, with 88% found just once. The specimen comprised peripheral blood, sampled on day 0 of AZD1222 vaccination. This clonotype was sampled from an adult in good health. The rearrangement links TRBV11-2 to TRBJ2-1, with D maybe TRBD1 (5 bases). Here the CDR3 reads CASSLRQGHNEQFF. The DNA of the CDR3 is TGTGCCAGCAGCTTAAGGCAGGGTCACAATGAGCAGTTCTTC.